Listed here are 21 T cell receptor beta chains from one sample, sequenced in a study of identical twins. MiXCR was run by TCRdb on the 5' RACE reads, yielding one entry per CDR3 protein. Altogether roughly 630,000 distinct CDR3 sequences are present, around 7.4% being singletons, with the ten largest covering 1.6%. These sequences were also reported in another study, on yellow fever vaccine responses in identical twins.

The material sequenced was PBMCs. The origin of the receptors is a young woman in good health.

This sequence joins TRBV6-2 or TRBV6-3 and TRBJ2-7; 12 bases agree with TRBD2. The V gene end was trimmed by 6 bases and the J gene end by 0 bases; junction bases not matched to a gene: 3. Germline V CDR1 and CDR2: MNHEY, SVGEGT. The CDR3 runs to 15 residues. The CDR3 is CASSRLAGDSYEQYV. The CDR3 DNA reads as TGTGCCAGCAGCAGACTAGCGGGGGACTCCTACGAGCAGTACGTC.

The chain links TRBV2 to TRBJ2-2; D possibly corresponds to TRBD2 (5 bases). The CDR3 spans 15 residues. CDR1 is SNHLY, CDR2 FYNNEI, per germline. Trimming removed 6 bases at V and 0 bases at J, with 11 bases between. CDR3 in amino acids: CASRGRISNTGELFF. CDR3 nucleotide sequence: TGTGCCAGCAGAGGGAGAATCTCGAACACCGGGGAGCTGTTTTTT.

Many counts were recorded for this clonotype. The rearrangement joins TRBV12-3 or TRBV12-4 to TRBJ1-1, with D maybe TRBD1 (5 bases). The CDR3 consists of 15 residues. Trimming removed 5 bases from V and 5 bases from J, with 18 bases in between. CDR3 region: CASSPDTLLGTEAFF. In nucleotides, the CDR3 is TGTGCCAGCAGTCCGGACACTCTCTTAGGTACTGAAGCTTTCTTT.

The chain combines TRBV25-1 with TRBJ2-3; tentatively, D is TRBD1 (5 bases). In germline, CDR1 is MGHDK, CDR2 SYGVNS. V gave up 1 base and J gave up 6 bases, with 20 bases separating them. This CDR3 region has 17 residues. The CDR3 spells CASSEFGRVPEEDTQYF. CDR3 sequence (DNA): TGTGCCAGCAGTGAATTTGGCAGGGTCCCCGAGGAGGATACGCAGTATTTT.

This clonotype occurred a few times. V and J are TRBV20-1 and TRBJ1-3, with unresolved D. The V gene lost 6 bases and the J gene lost 7 bases, with 19 bases spanning the gap. This CDR3 region has 14 residues. The germline CDR1 and CDR2 sequences are DFQATT and SNEGSKA (reference sequence). The CDR3 region has the DNA TGCAGTGCACCCTACACCCCGCCGCTGAACACCATATATTTT. Translating gives CSAPYTPPLNTIYF.

The chain links TRBV11-1 to TRBJ2-7; 13 bases are a match to TRBD2. This CDR3 spans 18 amino acids. V trimming: 5 bases; J trimming: 0 bases; junction bases outside the gene matches: 10. Germline V lookup: CDR1 SGHAT, CDR2 FQDESV (reference sequence). This chain's CDR3 is CASSQGGTSGVSSYEQYV. The CDR3 DNA reads as TGTGCCAGCAGCCAGGGCGGGACTAGCGGGGTTAGCTCCTACGAGCAGTACGTC.

In its sample, this clonotype was seen many times. The chain has TRBV12-3 or TRBV12-4 and TRBJ1-5, with D perhaps matching TRBD1 (6 bases). V lost 1 base and J 6 bases, leaving 10 bases between the germline ends. This CDR3 has 14 residues. CDR3 residues: CASSLGGLSQPQHF. The CDR3 nucleotides read TGTGCCAGCAGTTTAGGGGGGCTCAGTCAGCCCCAGCATTTT.

This clonotype turned up a few times. V gene TRBV19 combines with J gene TRBJ1-4; 8 positions agree with TRBD1. The V segment lost 4 bases and the J segment 7 bases; nucleotides outside the gene matches: 11. CDR3 length: 16 amino acids. The germline V gene has CDR1 LNHDA and CDR2 SQIVND (reference sequence). CDR3 sequence reads: CASSTPQGAFGEKLFF. The CDR3, as DNA: TGTGCCAGTAGTACCCCGCAGGGGGCGTTTGGTGAAAAACTGTTTTTT.

This clonotype was detected many times. This sequence joins TRBV29-1 and TRBJ2-2; maybe TRBD1 (5 bases). V gave up 5 bases and J gave up 7 bases, with 14 bases separating them. CDR1 is SQVTM, CDR2 ANQGSEA, per germline. This CDR3 has 13 residues. The CDR3 sequence is CSVRQGRVGELFF. In DNA form, the CDR3 reads TGCAGCGTTAGGCAGGGTAGAGTCGGGGAGCTGTTTTTT.

The V and J genes are TRBV11-2 and TRBJ2-5, with 7 bases fitting TRBD1. The ends lost 4 bases at V and 1 base at J; junction bases unmatched: 6. The CDR3 is 15 residues long. Germline V gene lookup returns CDR1 SGHAT and CDR2 FQNNGV. For the CDR3, the DNA is TGTGCCAGCAGCTCACTCCGGGACAGCCAAGAGACCCAGTACTTC. It specifies CASSSLRDSQETQYF.

This clonotype was observed at least ten times. This chain links TRBV20-1 with TRBJ2-1; possibly TRBD2 for D (6 bases). Germline V gives CDR1 DFQATT, CDR2 SNEGSKA (reference sequence). The CDR3 spans 16 residues. Trimming stripped 2 bases from V and 8 bases from J, with 22 bases between. The CDR3 coding sequence is TGCAGTGCTAGATCGGGGGTTAGCGTGAAGTGGTATGAGCAGTTCTTC. It codes for CSARSGVSVKWYEQFF.

The gene calls are TRBV7-9 and TRBJ2-5; no clear D gene. The CDR3 loop spans 15 amino acids. Germline V gene data show CDR1 as SEHNR and CDR2 as FQNEAQ (reference sequence). Trimming left V 1 base short and J 3 bases short, with 12 bases between. The CDR3 nucleotides read TGTGCCAGCAGCTTAGTGGGCTCCAATGAAGAGACCCAGTACTTC. Encoded protein: CASSLVGSNEETQYF.

This clonotype was seen only a few times. V is TRBV5-1 and J is TRBJ2-1, with TRBD1 matching 11 bases. There are 15 residues in the CDR3. The germline V gene has CDR1 SGHRS and CDR2 YFSETQ. V trimming: 5 bases; J trimming: 8 bases; junction bases outside the gene matches: 9. CDR3 protein: CASRPPGQGVDEQFF. The CDR3 DNA follows: TGCGCCAGCAGGCCCCCGGGACAGGGGGTCGATGAGCAGTTCTTC. Full variable domain (missing parts from reference TRBV5-1 and TRBJ2-1): KAGVTQTPRYLIKTRGQQVTLSCSPISGHRSVSWYQQTPGQGLQFLFEYFSETQRNKGNFPGRFSGRQFSNSRSEMNVSTLELGDSALYLCASRPPGQGVDEQFFGPGTRLTVL.

V is TRBV27 and J is TRBJ1-2; TRBD1 agrees at 12 bases. V lost 5 bases and J lost 7; bases outside the gene matches: 5. Germline V gene sequence: CDR1 MNHEY, CDR2 SMNVEV (reference sequence). The CDR3 sequence is 14 residues long. CDR3 bases: TGTGCCAGCAGTGAGGGACAGGGGGCTTTTGGCTACACCTTC. Residues: CASSEGQGAFGYTF.

The chain is built from TRBV29-1 and TRBJ2-1, with TRBD1 matching 7 bases. The CDR3 runs 15 residues. V was pared by 4 bases and J by 2 bases, with 8 bases of the junction left unmatched. From germline, CDR1 is SQVTM and CDR2 ANQGSEA. In nucleotides, the CDR3 is TGCAGCGTTGCAGGGGGAGCAGGCCCCTACAATGAGCAGTTCTTC. Translation gives CSVAGGAGPYNEQFF.

This clonotype was seen more than once but under ten times. The J gene is TRBJ1-5, the V gene TRBV10-3; the D gene is possibly TRBD1 (5 bases). The CDR3 totals 13 residues. Germline values: CDR1 ENHRY, CDR2 SYGVKD. Trimming took off 4 bases at V and 6 bases at J, with 10 bases between the two ends. Here the CDR3 reads CAISGPGTQPQHF. CDR3 nucleotides: TGTGCCATCAGTGGCCCAGGGACTCAGCCCCAGCATTTT.

The rearrangement links TRBV4-1 to TRBJ1-5; D is unresolved. The CDR3 is made up of 18 amino acids. Trimming removed 4 bases from V and 1 base from J, with 20 bases in between. Germline assignment: CDR1 MGHRA and CDR2 YSYEKL. The CDR3 bases are TGCGCCAGCAGCCCCAAGATAATGTACGGGATGAGCAATCAGCCCCAGCATTTT. Its translation is CASSPKIMYGMSNQPQHF.

V usage is TRBV20-1 and J usage is TRBJ2-7, with D perhaps given as TRBD1 or TRBD2 (5 bases each). The CDR3 loop spans 14 amino acids. V was cut by 3 bases and J by 2 bases, with 14 bases left in between. Germline lookup yields CDR1 DFQATT and CDR2 SNEGSKA (reference sequence). CDR3 sequence reads: CSASPGTVTYEQYF. CDR3 DNA sequence: TGCAGTGCTAGCCCCGGGACGGTTACCTACGAGCAGTACTTC.

This chain joins TRBV3-1 and TRBJ2-1; no reliable D call. Germline CDR1 and CDR2: LGHDT and YNNKEL (reference sequence). This CDR3 contains 16 residues. V dropped 1 base and J dropped 8 bases, with 18 bases sitting between them. As DNA, the CDR3 is TGTGCCAGCAGCCAAGGGGGTAGGGTGAATAGGGATGAGCAGTTCTTC. Its protein product is CASSQGGRVNRDEQFF.

The table lists this clonotype with many counts. The V gene is TRBV2, the J gene TRBJ1-2; unclear D gene. Germline CDR1 is SNHLY and CDR2 is FYNNEI. CDR3 length: 13 amino acids. Trimming cost V 3 bases and J 0 bases, with 5 bases left between them. The CDR3 protein is CASSEGSNYGYTF. The CDR3 DNA is TGTGCCAGCAGTGAGGGATCTAACTATGGCTACACCTTC.

The chain carries TRBV6-5 and TRBJ2-1, with D unresolved. CDR3 size: 12 residues. Trimming took 6 bases from V and 4 from J, leaving 7 bases between them. Germline CDR1 MNHEY, CDR2 SVGAGI. CDR3 bases: TGTGCCAGCAGCGACGCGTACAATGAGCAGTTCTTC. As protein: CASSDAYNEQFF.